These 32 T cell receptor beta chains came from one sample sequenced in a study of cytomegalovirus exposure and HLA in healthy donors. Both 60 Vbeta primers and 13 Jbeta primers went into the PCR. Sequencing was performed with immunoSEQ multiplex PCR; in TCRdb, only in-frame clones are kept and a portion is missing. There are over 200,000 clones in the sample; approximately 70% occur only once, and less than 3% lies in the top ten. Sequenced sample: PBMCs. The receptors come from a man aged 35 to 55 in good health and CMV-seropositive.

The chain has TRBV7-8 and TRBJ2-2; 9 bases align to TRBD1. Germline V gives CDR1 SGHVS, CDR2 FQNEAQ. Trimming removed 5 bases from V and 5 bases from J; junction bases left unmatched: 3. This CDR3 has 14 amino acids. The CDR3 sequence: CASSQQGATGELFF. As DNA, the CDR3 is TGTGCCAGCAGCCAACAGGGGGCAACCGGGGAGCTGTTTTTT.

CDR3: CASSLTSGSTDTQYF. The CDR3 DNA is TGCGCCAGCAGCTTGACTAGCGGAAGCACAGATACGCAGTATTTT. The chain carries TRBV5-1 and TRBJ2-3, with 8 bases lining up with TRBD2. The germline gives CDR1 SGHRS, CDR2 YFSETQ. The V gene end was trimmed by 1 base and the J gene end by 0 bases; junction bases not matched to a gene: 1. This CDR3 has 15 residues.

V usage is TRBV2 and J usage is TRBJ2-5; D may be TRBD2 (6 bases). Trimming removed 1 base from V and 5 bases from J, with 11 bases in between. Looked up from germline, CDR1 is SNHLY and CDR2 is FYNNEI. The CDR3 loop spans 14 amino acids. CDR3 region: CASSEGLAVETQYF. For the CDR3, the DNA is TGTGCCAGCAGTGAAGGGTTAGCGGTGGAGACCCAGTACTTC.

The V and J genes are TRBV6-1 and TRBJ1-3, with D unclear. The CDR3 consists of 13 residues. V was cut by 10 bases and J by 0 bases, with 10 bases left in between. Germline V gives CDR1 MNHNS, CDR2 SASEGT. The CDR3 spells CATIDFSGNTIYF. The CDR3 DNA reads as TGTGCCACCATAGACTTCTCTGGAAACACCATATATTTT.

In nucleotides, the CDR3 is TGTGCCAGTAGTTACAGGGAAGGCTACGAGCAGTACTTC. It yields the protein CASSYREGYEQYF. This rearrangement joins TRBV19 to TRBJ2-7, with D maybe TRBD1 (6 bases). This CDR3 contains 13 residues. Between the trimmed V and J ends, which lost 5 bases and 3 bases, there was a span of 11 bases. Per the germline V gene, CDR1 is LNHDA and CDR2 is SQIVND (reference sequence). Drawing the rest from reference TRBV19 and TRBJ2-7, the complete variable domain is DGGITQSPKYLFRKEGQNVTLSCEQNLNHDAMYWYRQDPGQGLRLIYYSQIVNDFQKGDIAEGYSVSREKKESFPLTVTSAQKNPTAFYLCASSYREGYEQYFGPGTRLTVT.

V and J are TRBV5-1 and TRBJ1-6; TRBD1 agrees at 9 bases. V dropped 0 bases and J dropped 10; count of bases not matched to a gene: 5. This CDR3 region has 15 residues. Germline V gene sequence: CDR1 SGHRS, CDR2 YFSETQ. This chain's CDR3 is CASSLGDRVESPLHF. The CDR3 bases are TGCGCCAGCAGCTTGGGGGACAGGGTAGAATCACCCCTCCACTTT.

This chain links TRBV2 with TRBJ2-7; weak D call: TRBD1 (6 bases). The CDR3 extends over 15 amino acids. V shed 4 bases and J shed 5 bases, with 18 bases lying between them. Germline V gives CDR1 SNHLY, CDR2 FYNNEI. The CDR3 spells CASSGVTGKDNEQYF. In DNA form, the CDR3 reads TGTGCCAGCAGTGGGGTAACAGGGAAGGATAACGAGCAGTACTTC.

The rearrangement links TRBV5-6 to TRBJ1-2; a weak D match, TRBD1 (6 bases). Trimming stripped 7 bases from V and 2 bases from J, with 15 bases between. CDR1 is SGHDT and CDR2 is YYEEEE in the germline V gene. CDR3 size: 14 residues. The CDR3 reads CASDAGGANYGYTF. The CDR3 region has the DNA TGTGCCAGCGATGCCGGGGGGGCAAACTATGGCTACACCTTC.

This rearrangement joins TRBV5-6 to TRBJ1-3, with D uncertain. Trimming cost V 4 bases and J 0 bases, with 11 bases left between them. Germline V gene lookup returns CDR1 SGHDT and CDR2 YYEEEE. The CDR3 totals 15 residues. The CDR3 loop is CASSAGQISGNTIYF. The CDR3 DNA follows: TGTGCCAGCAGCGCGGGTCAGATCTCTGGAAACACCATATATTTT.

The chain combines TRBV6-5 with TRBJ2-7, with D possibly matching TRBD1 (6 bases). Trimming left V 2 bases short and J 1 base short, with 12 bases between. The CDR3 spans 15 residues. The germline V gene encodes CDR1 MNHEY and CDR2 SVGAGI. Here the CDR3 reads CASSYRDTASYEQYF. CDR3 DNA sequence: TGTGCCAGCAGTTACAGGGACACCGCTTCCTACGAGCAGTACTTC.

V usage is TRBV5-4 and J usage is TRBJ2-1; D might be TRBD2 (7 bases). Germline CDR1 reads SGHNT; CDR2 reads YYREEE (reference sequence). There are 15 residues in the CDR3. Deletions cut 4 bases from V and 9 bases from J, with 20 bases between. This CDR3 reads CASSAGGGGRFEQFF. The CDR3 DNA reads TGTGCCAGCAGCGCAGGAGGGGGGGGCCGGTTTGAGCAGTTCTTC.

The rearrangement joins TRBV19 to TRBJ2-5; D uncertain. The DNA end lines up better with TRBJ2-7; the J call may be wrong. Germline CDR1 reads LNHDA; CDR2 reads SQIVND (reference sequence). There are 13 residues in the CDR3. The CDR3 reads CASSIGLPYEQYF. The CDR3 DNA follows: TGTGCCAGTAGTATTGGGCTACCCTACGAGCAGTACTTC.

The chain couples TRBV6-1 to TRBJ1-2; 9 positions agree with TRBD1. The V gene end was trimmed by 10 bases and the J gene end by 0 bases; junction bases not matched to a gene: 6. Germline lookup yields CDR1 MNHNS and CDR2 SASEGT. The CDR3 consists of 14 residues. Here the CDR3 reads CATLRDRANYGYTF. CDR3 bases: TGTGCCACCCTCCGGGACAGGGCTAACTATGGCTACACCTTC.

V and J are TRBV7-8 and TRBJ1-3; a weak D match, TRBD1 (5 bases). The CDR3 consists of 17 residues. V lost 6 bases and J lost 0, with 18 bases in between. Germline CDR1 is SGHVS and CDR2 is FQNEAQ. The CDR3 spells CASSPIGAPISGNTIYF. The CDR3 DNA reads as TGTGCCAGCAGTCCAATTGGGGCCCCGATCTCTGGAAACACCATATATTTT.

The V call is TRBV19, the J call TRBJ1-5, with D possibly TRBD1 on 5 matching bases. V was shortened by 4 bases and J by 5 bases, with 21 bases between the two germline ends. This CDR3 is built from 17 residues. The V gene's germline CDR1 is LNHDA and CDR2 SQIVND (reference sequence). CDR3 bases: TGTGCCAGTAGTAATTTCCAGCGGGACGGCCGATATCAGCCCCAGCATTTT. Its translation: CASSNFQRDGRYQPQHF.

The chain couples TRBV7-9 to TRBJ2-3; 8 bases align to TRBD2. V lost 0 bases, J lost 6 bases, and 2 bases stayed unmatched. Germline CDR1 is SEHNR and CDR2 is FQNEAQ (reference sequence). The CDR3 runs to 14 residues. The DNA of the CDR3 is TGTGCCAGCAGCTTAGCAGCGGGGGATGATACGCAGTATTTT. This codes for CASSLAAGDDTQYF. Full variable domain (missing parts from reference TRBV7-9 and TRBJ2-3): DTGVSQNPRHKITKRGQNVTFRCDPISEHNRLYWYRQTLGQGPEFLTYFQNEAQLEKSRLLSDRFSAERPKGSFSTLEIQRTEQGDSAMYLCASSLAAGDDTQYFGPGTRLTVL.

The J gene is TRBJ1-1, the V gene TRBV7-9; TRBD1 is a possible D gene (6 bases). This CDR3 is 13 amino acids long. CDR1 SEHNR and CDR2 FQNEAQ come from the germline V gene (reference sequence). V lost 0 bases and J lost 7, with 9 bases in between. The CDR3: CASSLAGAVEAFF. In DNA, the CDR3 is TGTGCCAGCAGCTTAGCGGGGGCGGTTGAAGCTTTCTTT.

The rearrangement joins TRBV6-1 to TRBJ1-2; a weak D match, TRBD1 (6 bases). In germline, CDR1 is MNHNS, CDR2 SASEGT. The CDR3 loop spans 15 amino acids. Deletions cut 2 bases from V and 4 bases from J, with 14 bases between. As DNA, the CDR3 is TGTGCCAGCAGTGAACGGGCAGGGGAAGGCTATGGCTACACCTTC. It is translated as CASSERAGEGYGYTF.

The rearrangement joins TRBV27 to TRBJ1-1; 7 bases are a match to TRBD1. The CDR3 covers 14 residues. V lost 7 bases and J lost 4; bases outside the gene matches: 9. Germline V gives CDR1 MNHEY, CDR2 SMNVEV (reference sequence). CDR3 coding DNA: TGTGCCAGCACGGCAGGGGGAAGAGGCACTGAAGCTTTCTTT. Its protein product is CASTAGGRGTEAFF.

The genes are TRBV28 and TRBJ2-4, with D perhaps TRBD1 (6 bases). This CDR3 spans 14 amino acids. Germline V gene data show CDR1 as MDHEN and CDR2 as SYDVKM. V was trimmed by 6 bases and J by 5 bases, leaving 14 bases between them. The DNA of the CDR3 is TGTGCCAGCAGCTCCGGGACACCTCAAAACATTCAGTACTTC. Translating it yields CASSSGTPQNIQYF.

The V call is TRBV18, the J call TRBJ2-1; possibly TRBD2 for D (6 bases). Looked up from germline, CDR1 is KGHSH and CDR2 is LQKENI. Trimming pared 4 bases from V and 4 bases from J, leaving 8 bases between. The CDR3 contains 13 residues. CDR3 in amino acids: CASSRDFYNEQFF. The CDR3 DNA follows: TGTGCCAGCTCACGGGACTTTTACAATGAGCAGTTCTTC.

The J gene is TRBJ1-2, the V gene TRBV21-1; the table's D gene call, TRBD1, was not cross checked with the DNA. TRBV21-1 is deemed a pseudogene. The CDR3 extends over 18 amino acids. CDR3 sequence: CASSKGARDTFRNYGYTF. The CDR3 DNA follows: TGTGCCAGCAGCAAAGGAGCCAGAGACACATTCCGCAACTATGGCTACACCTTC.

This sequence joins TRBV4-3 and TRBJ1-4; 7 bases align to TRBD1. The CDR3 length is 14 residues. From germline, CDR1 is LGHNA and CDR2 YSLEER. V lost 4 bases to trimming and J lost 8 bases; unmatched junction nucleotides: 7. CDR3 in DNA: TGCGCCAGCAGCCGAACAGGGGTGAGAGAAAAACTGTTTTTT. Its protein is CASSRTGVREKLFF.

The chain recombines TRBV19 with TRBJ1-2; 7 nucleotides agree with TRBD1. Germline-derived CDR1 and CDR2 are LNHDA and SQIVND (reference sequence). The CDR3 spans 13 residues. V shed 8 bases and J 11 bases; nucleotides not matched to a gene: 14. CDR3 protein: CASSRDSLFGYTF. The DNA of the CDR3 is TGTGCCAGTTCTAGGGACAGTCTCTTCGGTTACACCTTC.

V is TRBV7-9 and J is TRBJ2-7; 7 positions agree with TRBD1. With 4 bases clipped from V and 6 bases from J, the junction kept 6 bases outside the gene matches. The CDR3 runs 13 residues. The germline gives CDR1 SEHNR, CDR2 FQNEAQ (reference sequence). The CDR3: CASSSPPGGEQYF. Written as DNA, the CDR3 is TGTGCCAGCAGCTCACCGCCAGGGGGCGAGCAGTACTTC. The complete variable domain, with remaining parts taken from reference TRBV7-9 and TRBJ2-7, reads DTGVSQNPRHKITKRGQNVTFRCDPISEHNRLYWYRQTLGQGPEFLTYFQNEAQLEKSRLLSDRFSAERPKGSFSTLEIQRTEQGDSAMYLCASSSPPGGEQYFGPGTRLTVT.

CDR3 in amino acids: CASSVRGSGTDTQYF. Written as DNA, the CDR3 is TGTGCCAGCTCTGTCAGGGGGTCGGGCACAGATACGCAGTATTTT. The chain recombines TRBV18 with TRBJ2-3; 7 bases agree with TRBD1. J gave up 1 base and V 6 bases, and 7 bases lay outside the gene matches. Germline assignment: CDR1 KGHSH and CDR2 LQKENI. The CDR3 loop spans 15 amino acids.

There are a few counts of this clone. The chain uses TRBV10-3 and TRBJ1-4, with no clear D. The CDR3 has 13 amino acids. V was pared by 10 bases and J by 7 bases, with 16 bases between. Germline V gene lookup returns CDR1 ENHRY and CDR2 SYGVKD. CDR3 in DNA: TGTGCCACGCAAACCTTAAACGGTGAAAAACTGTTTTTT. Its translation is CATQTLNGEKLFF.

The V call is TRBV10-3, the J call TRBJ2-5, with TRBD2 as a possible D gene (5 bases). The DNA end lines up better with TRBJ2-7; the J call may be wrong. The CDR3 totals 14 residues. Germline loops: CDR1 ENHRY, CDR2 SYGVKD. The CDR3 DNA reads TGTGCCATCAGTGTTACTAGTTCGCCCTCCGAGCAGTACTTC. Encoded protein: CAISVTSSPSEQYF.

The rearrangement links TRBV9 to TRBJ2-7; TRBD2 agrees at 9 bases. Germline V CDR1 and CDR2: SGDLS, YYNGEE. V lost 0 bases, J lost 2 bases, and 6 bases stayed unmatched. There are 16 residues in the CDR3. The chain's CDR3 is CASSVGGLAGAYEQYF. The CDR3 DNA follows: TGTGCCAGCAGCGTAGGTGGGTTAGCGGGAGCCTACGAGCAGTACTTC.

CDR3 residues: CASRKGQGAGETQYF. The CDR3 nucleotides read TGCGCCAGTAGGAAGGGACAGGGGGCAGGGGAGACCCAGTACTTC. This rearrangement joins TRBV5-1 to TRBJ2-5; 12 bases match TRBD1. CDR3 length: 15 residues. CDR1 and CDR2 (germline): SGHRS, YFSETQ. The ends lost 8 bases at V and 5 bases at J; junction bases unmatched: 10.

This chain links TRBV5-6 with TRBJ2-1; 10 nucleotides align to TRBD2. V was pared by 1 base and J by 8 bases, with 12 bases of the junction left unmatched. The CDR3 is made up of 17 amino acids. CDR1 and CDR2 (germline): SGHDT, YYEEEE. The CDR3 DNA follows: TGTGCCAGCAGCTTGTCCCGAAGAGCGGGGGGGCTGGATGAGCAGTTCTTC. Protein product: CASSLSRRAGGLDEQFF.

The CDR3 nucleotides are TGTGCCAGCAGTTACCATGGCAGGTCCAATGAGCAGTTCTTC. It codes for CASSYHGRSNEQFF. J is TRBJ2-1 and V is TRBV6-5; D remains unclear. This CDR3 is 14 amino acids long. Germline values: CDR1 MNHEY, CDR2 SVGAGI. V was clipped by 2 bases and J by 6 bases, with 11 bases between them.